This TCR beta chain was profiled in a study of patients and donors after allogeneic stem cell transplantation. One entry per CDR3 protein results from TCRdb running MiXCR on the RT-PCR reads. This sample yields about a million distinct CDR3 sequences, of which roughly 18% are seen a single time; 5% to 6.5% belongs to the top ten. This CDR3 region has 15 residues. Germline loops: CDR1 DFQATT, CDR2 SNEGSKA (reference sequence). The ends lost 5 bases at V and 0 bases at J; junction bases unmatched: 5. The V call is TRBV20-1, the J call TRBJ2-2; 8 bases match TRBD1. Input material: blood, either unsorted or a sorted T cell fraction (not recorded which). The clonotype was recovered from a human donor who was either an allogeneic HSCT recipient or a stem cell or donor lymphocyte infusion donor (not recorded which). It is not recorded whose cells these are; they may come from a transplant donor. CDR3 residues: CSAYRTGPNTGELFF. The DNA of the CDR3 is TGCAGTGCTTACCGGACAGGGCCGAACACCGGGGAGCTGTTTTTT.